This T cell receptor (beta chain) originates from a study of blood T cells in healthy people across ages. Study observations and caveats: Because donor CMV status was unknown, expanded clonotype changes were possibly confounded.

PCR was performed a second time for 7 to 11 cycles using a sample-barcoded 5' primer and a J-beta primer mix. TCRdb reprocessed the 5' RACE reads via MiXCR and lists one record per CDR3 protein. In the table there are about 1.4 million distinct CDR3 sequences, 59% of which are singletons. Staff drew roughly 10 milliliters of peripheral blood from each donor. Isolation yielded PBMCs, at least 7 million per sample, in every case. Trimming left V 4 bases short and J 9 bases short, with 13 bases between. CDR3 length: 13 residues. In the case of this clonotype: The antigen is undetermined.

This clonotype originated in a young man in good health. V is TRBV12-3 or TRBV12-4 and J is TRBJ2-1, with D perhaps TRBD2 (5 bases). Sequenced input: blood. DNA for the CDR3: TGTGCCAGCAGTTCACGTAGCGACGGTGAGCAGTTCTTC. Translation gives CASSSRSDGEQFF.